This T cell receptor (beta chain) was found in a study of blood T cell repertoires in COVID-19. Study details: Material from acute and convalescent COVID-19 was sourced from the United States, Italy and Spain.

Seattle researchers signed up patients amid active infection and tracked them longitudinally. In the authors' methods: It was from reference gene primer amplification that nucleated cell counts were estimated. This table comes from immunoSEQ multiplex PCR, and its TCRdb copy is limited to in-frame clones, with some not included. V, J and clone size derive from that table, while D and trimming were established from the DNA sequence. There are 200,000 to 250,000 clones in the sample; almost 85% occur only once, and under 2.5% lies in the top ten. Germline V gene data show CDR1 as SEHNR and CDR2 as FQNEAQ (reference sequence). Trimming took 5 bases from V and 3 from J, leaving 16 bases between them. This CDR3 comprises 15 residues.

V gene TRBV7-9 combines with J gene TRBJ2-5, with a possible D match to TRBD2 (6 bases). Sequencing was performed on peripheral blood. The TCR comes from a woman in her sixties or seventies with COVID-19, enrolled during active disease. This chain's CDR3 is CASSPKDGGKETQYF. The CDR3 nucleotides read TGTGCCAGCAGCCCGAAGGACGGGGGAAAAGAGACCCAGTACTTC.